Presented here are 5 T cell receptor beta chains from one specimen sequenced in a study of identical twins. TCRdb re-called the 5' RACE reads through MiXCR, storing one row per CDR3 protein. The sample includes some 260,000 distinct CDR3 sequences, 11% to 15% of them seen just once. Sequencing was carried out using memory (CD45RO+) T cells sorted from blood. All receptors come from a woman in her late teens or twenties in good health.

This clonotype was counted only a few times. The chain recombines TRBV7-9 with TRBJ2-7, with 9 bases matching TRBD2. CDR1 and CDR2 (germline): SEHNR, FQNEAQ (reference sequence). CDR3 size: 13 residues. Unmatched junction bases numbered 1, after V lost 3 bases and J lost 4 bases. In DNA, the CDR3 is TGTGCCAGCAGCTTTACTAGCGGGTACGAGCAGTACTTC. Translated, it gives CASSFTSGYEQYF.

The chain uses TRBV7-6 and TRBJ2-3, with TRBD2 matching 8 bases. V trimming: 3 bases; J trimming: 2 bases; junction bases outside the gene matches: 7. The CDR3 runs 16 residues. CDR1 and CDR2 (germline): SGHVS, FNYEAQ. Written as DNA, the CDR3 is TGTGCCAGCAGCTTTTGGAGCGGGGGCTCCACAGATACGCAGTATTTT. Amino acid sequence: CASSFWSGGSTDTQYF.

This clonotype was detected a few times. The rearrangement links TRBV3-1 to TRBJ2-7; D remains unclear. Trimming pared 1 base from V and 6 bases from J, leaving 13 bases between. This CDR3 has 14 residues. The germline CDR1 and CDR2 sequences are LGHDT and YNNKEL (reference sequence). The CDR3 nucleotides read TGTGCCAGCAGCCAAGGGTCAGGCGGCCGCGAGCAGTACTTC. Translating gives CASSQGSGGREQYF.

V gene TRBV12-3 or TRBV12-4 combines with J gene TRBJ2-7; D remains ambiguous. This CDR3 has 15 residues. The germline V and J ends were trimmed by 5 bases and 5 bases, with 19 bases remaining between them. The CDR3 coding sequence is TGTGCCAGCAGTCCCGGGTCCATCATCGTGGACGAGCAGTACTTC. It specifies CASSPGSIIVDEQYF.

In its sample, this clonotype was seen a few times. CDR3 nucleotides: TGCAGTGCTAGTGGACTAGCGGGAGGCATTCGCACAGATACGCAGTATTTT. Encoded protein: CSASGLAGGIRTDTQYF. V and J are TRBV20-1 and TRBJ2-3; TRBD2 agrees at 14 bases. In germline, CDR1 is DFQATT, CDR2 SNEGSKA (reference sequence). Trimming removed 3 bases from V and 1 base from J; junction bases left unmatched: 6. This CDR3 has 17 residues.